The following is a T cell receptor beta chain sequence with its context. Its specific antigen is unknown. Qualities for individual bases were not recorded, and no much larger clone is one base off. These data originate in a study of blood T cell repertoires in COVID-19 (dated by TCRdb to the early 2020s). Concerning the study at large: Collaborator samples came from the United States, Italy and Spain and covered acute and convalescent phases of COVID-19. The samples were drawn from two sources: the first 160 participants of the ongoing ImmuneRACE study, and fewer than 1,500 subjects contributed by 6 global collaborators. Deeply sampled blood TCRbeta repertoires from subjects exposed to, actively infected with, or recovered from COVID-19 were included in the dataset. The prospective study material was composed of cDNA or gDNA derived from T cells, B-cell-depleted T cells, or PBMCs. The repertoires were released in a freely available public database meant as a resource for research on the immune response to SARS-CoV-2. Where available, HLA class I and class II types were obtained from metadata supplied by the sample provider rather than from assay-based typing. Nearly every sample came with metadata listing a de-identified subject ID, COVID-19 status, age in years and sex. Study-wide findings and limitations: The amount of clinical and demographic metadata varied by source and participant and was provided uncurated.

The CDR3 starts with the cysteine, ends with the phenylalanine, and has 13 residues. The CDR3 DNA has 39 bases and is translated from base 1. Reading the germline V gene gives CDR1 MGHRA and CDR2 YSYEKL. Trimming takes 2 bases from V and 6 bases from J, and the germline ends sit 9 bases apart. TCRbeta CDR3 regions were amplified from genomic DNA using the immunoSEQ Assay, a bias-controlled multiplex PCR. The study's own analysis went as follows. The number of nucleated cells in each sample was estimated from the amplification of reference gene primers within the assay. Sequence reads were collapsed and filtered to measure the absolute abundance of every unique TCRbeta CDR3 rearrangement. Productive Simpson clonality was computed per sample as the square root of Simpson's diversity index over productive rearrangements. Entries here come from immuneACCESS through TCRdb and include only in-frame sequences with V and J called. Some clones fail to appear in such tables; in the studies checked, an unresolved V gene covers under half of the shortfall, and the cause of the remainder is unknown. The DNA was the basis for D and trimming; V, J and clone size are from that table. The sample table contains some 390,000 clones; only one count was recorded for 75% to 90% of them. Together, the top ten hold roughly 1.1% of the sample.

Participants in the prospective study were enrolled through a virtual design, were aged about 18 to 89 years, and lived in 24 United States geographic areas. In the prospective study, cohorts were assigned on the basis of participant-reported clinical history obtained from a screening survey and a study questionnaire. Recovered participants in ImmuneRACE Cohort 3 were defined as having two consecutive negative NP/OP PCR tests, clearance from a healthcare professional, or resolution of symptoms. Each participant in the prospective study had whole blood, serum and a nasopharyngeal or oropharyngeal swab collected by mobile phlebotomists. Over an approximately 2-month period, participants in the prospective study had the option of providing additional blood draws and questionnaires. Blood samples from the prospective study were shipped frozen or at room temperature prior to DNA extraction.

The receptor's source is a man aged 25-40 years who had recovered from COVID-19. The chain is made from TRBV4-1 and TRBJ2-3, and TRBD1 may be the D gene, going by 5 matching bases. The specimen sequenced was PBMCs or T cells enriched from blood (not recorded which). The nucleotides are TGCGCCAGCAGCCAACAACACAGGGATACGCAGTATTTT. This is translated as CASSQQHRDTQYF.